The 17 T cell receptor beta chains below all came from one sample that was sequenced in a study of blood T cell repertoires in COVID-19. Clones were read by immunoSEQ multiplex PCR, and TCRdb kept only the in-frame ones, dropping some. The sample has about 200,000 clones, around four fifths seen once. The specimen sequenced was peripheral blood. Every receptor here comes from a man aged 55 to 69 with COVID-19, enrolled during active disease.

V gene TRBV5-1 combines with J gene TRBJ2-7; 12 positions match TRBD2. The CDR3 spans 13 residues. J gave up 3 bases and V 8 bases, and 3 bases lay outside the gene matches. Germline V gene lookup returns CDR1 SGHRS and CDR2 YFSETQ. This CDR3 is CASSSGRVYEQYF. The DNA for the CDR3 is TGCGCCAGTTCTAGCGGGAGGGTCTACGAGCAGTACTTC.

This chain connects TRBV5-1 to TRBJ2-7; D is possibly TRBD1 (5 bases). Germline CDR1 reads SGHRS; CDR2 reads YFSETQ. V shed 4 bases and J shed 4 bases, with 12 bases lying between them. This CDR3 comprises 13 residues. CDR3 sequence: CASSTPGLYEQYF. The CDR3, as DNA: TGCGCCAGCAGCACCCCAGGGCTTTACGAGCAGTACTTC.

V gene TRBV11-2 combines with J gene TRBJ1-4; TRBD1 is a possible D gene (5 bases). The V end lost 5 bases, the J end lost 8 bases, and 15 bases lay between the germline ends. The CDR3 runs to 14 residues. Germline CDR1 and CDR2: SGHAT and FQNNGV. The CDR3 DNA follows: TGTGCCAGCAGCCCCCAGGGAATGGGAGAAAAACTGTTTTTT. As protein: CASSPQGMGEKLFF.

Comment on this clone: This specimen includes other DNA sequences encoding the same CDR3. V and J are TRBV7-9 and TRBJ1-1, with 8 bases matching TRBD1. V lost 3 bases and J lost 1; bases outside the gene matches: 1. The CDR3 is made up of 14 amino acids. Germline values: CDR1 SEHNR, CDR2 FQNEAQ (reference sequence). Here the CDR3 reads CASSLGTGNTEAFF. The CDR3 coding sequence is TGTGCCAGCAGCTTGGGGACAGGGAACACTGAAGCTTTCTTT.

The genes are TRBV7-9 and TRBJ2-7; 9 bases align to TRBD1. From germline, CDR1 is SEHNR and CDR2 FQNEAQ (reference sequence). Germline trimming cut 4 bases from V and 2 bases from J; bases unmatched to any gene: 9. The CDR3 loop spans 16 amino acids. In DNA form, the CDR3 reads TGTGCCAGCAGCTCGGACGTGGGACAGGGTCCCTACGAGCAGTACTTC. It specifies CASSSDVGQGPYEQYF.

This chain joins TRBV5-1 and TRBJ1-2; no clear D gene. Deletions cut 2 bases from V and 0 bases from J, with 5 bases between. This CDR3 region has 13 residues. Germline lookup yields CDR1 SGHRS and CDR2 YFSETQ. CDR3 loop: CASSFNPNYGYTF. The CDR3 nucleotides read TGCGCCAGCAGCTTCAATCCTAACTATGGCTACACCTTC. Full variable domain (remainder filled in from reference TRBV5-1 and TRBJ1-2): KAGVTQTPRYLIKTRGQQVTLSCSPISGHRSVSWYQQTPGQGLQFLFEYFSETQRNKGNFPGRFSGRQFSNSRSEMNVSTLELGDSALYLCASSFNPNYGYTFGSGTRLTVV.

The chain has TRBV30 and TRBJ1-1, with no clear D. V gave up 5 bases and J gave up 7 bases, with 17 bases separating them. Germline V gene sequence: CDR1 GTSNPN, CDR2 SVGIG (reference sequence). CDR3 length: 13 residues. CDR3: CAWLRRAEGEAFF. DNA for the CDR3: TGTGCCTGGTTGAGACGTGCGGAGGGTGAAGCTTTCTTT.

The chain uses TRBV28 and TRBJ1-1; 7 bases line up with TRBD1. Trimming at V came to 7 bases and at J to 1 base, leaving 6 bases not matched to a gene. The CDR3 is 14 residues long. CDR1 is MDHEN and CDR2 is SYDVKM in the germline V gene. The CDR3 loop is CASKIGGGNTEAFF. The DNA of the CDR3 is TGTGCCAGCAAGATAGGGGGCGGGAACACTGAAGCTTTCTTT.

The sample holds a few counts of this clone. The J gene is TRBJ1-2, the V gene TRBV9; 11 nucleotides match TRBD1. V was clipped by 3 bases and J by 8 bases; unmatched bases: 12. CDR3 length equals 16 residues. Per germline, CDR1 SGDLS and CDR2 YYNGEE. This chain's CDR3 is CASSAGTGGRREGYTF. CDR3 nucleotide sequence: TGTGCCAGCAGCGCAGGGACAGGGGGACGACGGGAAGGCTACACCTTC.

V gene TRBV11-2 combines with J gene TRBJ2-1; D is perhaps TRBD2 (7 bases). V shed 5 bases and J shed 0 bases, with 11 bases lying between them. Germline loops: CDR1 SGHAT, CDR2 FQNNGV. The CDR3 is made up of 15 amino acids. The CDR3 reads CASSEGGSSYNEQFF. Written as DNA, the CDR3 is TGTGCCAGCAGCGAGGGGGGGAGCTCCTACAATGAGCAGTTCTTC.

CDR3: CASSLDQGAGDEQFF. CDR3 nucleotide sequence: TGTGCCAGCAGCTTAGATCAGGGGGCTGGGGATGAGCAGTTCTTC. This chain connects TRBV11-3 to TRBJ2-1; 8 positions match TRBD1. Germline CDR1 is SGHNT and CDR2 is YENEEA. The CDR3 length is 15 residues. Trimming at V came to 0 bases and at J to 8 bases, leaving 6 bases not matched to a gene. Filled out from reference TRBV11-3 and TRBJ2-1, the complete variable domain reads EAGVVQSPRYKIIEKKQPVAFWCNPISGHNTLYWYLQNLGQGPELLIRYENEEAVDDSQLPKDRFSAERLKGVDSTLKIQPAELGDSAVYLCASSLDQGAGDEQFFGPGTRLTVL.

The rearrangement links TRBV5-4 to TRBJ1-4; D not resolved. This CDR3 region has 16 residues. The germline V gene encodes CDR1 SGHNT and CDR2 YYREEE (reference sequence). Deletions cut 4 bases from V and 4 bases from J, with 17 bases between. This CDR3 is CASSARRVGINEKLFF. As DNA, the CDR3 is TGTGCCAGCAGCGCCCGGAGAGTCGGCATTAATGAAAAACTGTTTTTT.

This sequence joins TRBV30 and TRBJ1-6, with TRBD1 matching over 9 bases. The CDR3 spans 14 residues. Germline V gives CDR1 GTSNPN, CDR2 SVGIG (reference sequence). The J segment lost 9 bases and the V segment lost 0 bases, leaving 3 bases of the junction unmatched. This CDR3 is CAWSVQGARSPLHF. The CDR3 DNA follows: TGTGCCTGGAGTGTACAGGGGGCGCGTTCACCCCTCCACTTT.

The V call is TRBV5-1, the J call TRBJ2-5; maybe TRBD1 (6 bases). Germline V CDR1 and CDR2: SGHRS, YFSETQ. The ends were cut back, 4 bases at V and 2 bases at J, with 9 bases in the middle. This CDR3 is built from 13 residues. CDR3 in DNA: TGCGCCAGCAGCGGGGGCCAGCAAGAGACCCAGTACTTC. Its translation is CASSGGQQETQYF. Combining the CDR3 with reference TRBV5-1 and TRBJ2-5 gives the whole variable domain KAGVTQTPRYLIKTRGQQVTLSCSPISGHRSVSWYQQTPGQGLQFLFEYFSETQRNKGNFPGRFSGRQFSNSRSEMNVSTLELGDSALYLCASSGGQQETQYFGPGTRLLVL.

The chain employs TRBV4-2 and TRBJ2-5, with 7 bases that match TRBD2. Germline V gives CDR1 LGHNA, CDR2 YNFKEQ. The ends lost 1 base at V and 0 bases at J; junction bases unmatched: 2. This CDR3 spans 15 amino acids. The CDR3 loop is CASSQASGYQETQYF. Here the CDR3 DNA reads TGTGCCAGCAGCCAAGCTAGCGGTTACCAAGAGACCCAGTACTTC.

This sequence joins TRBV11-1 and TRBJ2-4; D perhaps matches TRBD2 (5 bases). Germline V gene sequence: CDR1 SGHAT, CDR2 FQDESV (reference sequence). The CDR3 consists of 13 residues. V was clipped by 0 bases and J by 9 bases, with 9 bases between them. CDR3 protein: CASSLAEDGIQYF. As DNA, the CDR3 is TGTGCCAGCAGCTTAGCGGAGGATGGCATTCAGTACTTC.

V usage is TRBV5-6 and J usage is TRBJ2-2, with TRBD1 identical over 9 bases. The germline V gene has CDR1 SGHDT and CDR2 YYEEEE. CDR3 length: 15 residues. With V trimmed by 4 bases and J by 2 bases, 3 bases remained unmatched. The CDR3 bases are TGTGCCAGCAGCGGGACAGGGTTTAACACCGGGGAGCTGTTTTTT. Translated, it gives CASSGTGFNTGELFF.